This passage covers 14 T cell receptor beta chains from one sample sequenced in a study of shared clonotypes between healthy human individuals. Sequenced by immunoSEQ multiplex PCR; TCRdb stores in-frame clones only, minus some. The data show about 1.1 million clones, around 78% seen once. Sequenced: memory CD4+ T cells from PBMCs. The sample's subset: CD45RA-negative fraction. All receptors derive from a man between 18 and 35 years old in good health. Some clones in this sample may be carry-over from other donors' samples.

The chain uses TRBV6-4 and TRBJ1-1, with 7 bases aligning to TRBD1. V shed 4 bases, J shed 5 bases, and the junction held 7 bases outside the gene matches. The V gene's germline CDR1 is MRHNA and CDR2 SNTAGT. The CDR3 totals 14 residues. CDR3 residues: CASSGRQGTTEAFF. CDR3 sequence (DNA): TGTGCCAGCAGTGGACGACAGGGAACGACTGAAGCTTTCTTT.

DNA for the CDR3: TGTGCCAGCAGTTTTAGGAACACTGAAGCTTTCTTT. Its translation is CASSFRNTEAFF. V usage is TRBV6-1 and J usage is TRBJ1-1; D gene ambiguous. This CDR3 is built from 12 residues. V lost 5 bases, J lost 1 base, and 5 bases lay in between. Germline assignment: CDR1 MNHNS and CDR2 SASEGT.

The chain recombines TRBV5-1 with TRBJ1-1; D is unclear. The germline V gene has CDR1 SGHRS and CDR2 YFSETQ. The germline V and J ends were trimmed by 4 bases and 0 bases, with 10 bases remaining between them. The CDR3 runs 14 residues. The CDR3 DNA reads TGCGCCAGCAGCGACCCCAGGATGAACACTGAAGCTTTCTTT. Translating it yields CASSDPRMNTEAFF.

V gene TRBV6-1 combines with J gene TRBJ1-2; 9 positions agree with TRBD1. V trimming: 6 bases; J trimming: 8 bases; junction bases outside the gene matches: 13. The CDR3 totals 15 residues. Germline assignment: CDR1 MNHNS and CDR2 SASEGT. The CDR3 DNA follows: TGTGCCAGCAGCCCCGCGATTACAGGGGGCGCGGGCTACACCTTC. Translated: CASSPAITGGAGYTF.

The rearrangement joins TRBV28 to TRBJ2-3; TRBD2 matches at 8 bases. Per the germline V gene, CDR1 is MDHEN and CDR2 is SYDVKM. The CDR3 is 17 residues long. Trimming took 2 bases from V and 0 from J; bases not matched to a gene: 7. This CDR3 reads CASSLVQGGGSTDTQYF. CDR3 nucleotides: TGTGCCAGCAGTTTAGTCCAGGGCGGGGGGAGCACAGATACGCAGTATTTT.

The V call is TRBV10-3, the J call TRBJ2-1; no clear D. The CDR3 covers 14 residues. The germline CDR1 and CDR2 sequences are ENHRY and SYGVKD. The V end lost 2 bases, the J end lost 3 bases, and 8 bases lay between the germline ends. CDR3 coding DNA: TGTGCCATCAGTGAGCGGCAGGTCTACAATGAGCAGTTCTTC. Protein product: CAISERQVYNEQFF.

This clone was counted a single time. The chain employs TRBV19 and TRBJ2-7; D is uncertain. V lost 2 bases, J lost 7 bases, and 18 bases lay in between. CDR3 size: 15 residues. Germline CDR1 reads LNHDA; CDR2 reads SQIVND (reference sequence). CDR3 residues: CASSIYSQPPREQYF. DNA of the CDR3: TGTGCCAGTAGTATATACTCCCAGCCCCCACGGGAGCAGTACTTC.

This chain uses TRBV28 with TRBJ2-7; the D is unclear. This CDR3 comprises 14 residues. V was pared by 6 bases and J by 2 bases, with 14 bases between. Germline-derived CDR1 and CDR2 are MDHEN and SYDVKM. The CDR3 sequence: CASSPRVLTYEQYF. CDR3 DNA sequence: TGTGCCAGCAGCCCCCGGGTCTTAACCTACGAGCAGTACTTC.

This chain joins TRBV5-1 and TRBJ1-4; D not resolved. Germline V gene lookup returns CDR1 SGHRS and CDR2 YFSETQ. The CDR3 length is 16 residues. V was cut by 3 bases and J by 2 bases, with 14 bases left in between. The CDR3 loop reads CASSSPEGRTNEKLFF. Written as DNA, the CDR3 is TGCGCCAGCAGCTCACCCGAGGGCCGGACTAATGAAAAACTGTTTTTT.

This clone occurred a few times. The genes are TRBV5-1 and TRBJ2-7; 13 bases match TRBD2. The germline V gene encodes CDR1 SGHRS and CDR2 YFSETQ. The CDR3 runs 17 residues. Trimming removed 3 bases from V and 3 bases from J; junction bases left unmatched: 9. CDR3 loop: CASSWGGLAGTLYEQYF. The CDR3 DNA follows: TGCGCCAGCAGCTGGGGGGGACTAGCGGGAACCCTCTACGAGCAGTACTTC.

This chain joins TRBV6-5 and TRBJ2-6; D gene unclear. V lost 2 bases and J 0 bases, leaving 5 bases between the germline ends. The CDR3 loop spans 15 amino acids. Germline V lookup: CDR1 MNHEY, CDR2 SVGAGI. CDR3 sequence: CASSYIRSGANVLTF. DNA of the CDR3: TGTGCCAGCAGTTACATCCGCTCTGGGGCCAACGTCCTGACTTTC.

As to this clone: The junction and the germline gene differ at one end; a read error may be behind it. The genes are TRBV2 and TRBJ1-4, with D possibly being TRBD1 (5 bases). Germline V lookup: CDR1 SNHLY, CDR2 FYNNEI. This CDR3 contains 16 residues. The CDR3 sequence is CASKNPPGRFNEKLFF. For the CDR3, the DNA is TGTGCCAGCAAGAACCCACCGGGACGGTTTAATGAAAAGCTGTTTTTT.

The chain uses TRBV7-3 and TRBJ1-3, with D perhaps TRBD1 (6 bases). The V gene lost 2 bases and the J gene lost 0 bases, with 11 bases spanning the gap. Germline V gene data show CDR1 as SGHTA and CDR2 as FQGTGA. CDR3 size: 16 residues. This CDR3 reads CASSLLGGGSGNTIYF. The CDR3 region has the DNA TGTGCCAGCAGCTTATTAGGAGGGGGCTCTGGAAACACCATATATTTT.

There are a few counts of this clone. This chain links TRBV5-1 with TRBJ1-3; TRBD1 matches at 8 bases. The V gene's germline CDR1 is SGHRS and CDR2 YFSETQ. The CDR3 extends over 16 amino acids. The ends lost 2 bases at V and 0 bases at J; junction bases unmatched: 4. The CDR3 loop is CASSFQGADSGNTIYF. The CDR3 DNA follows: TGCGCCAGCAGCTTTCAGGGGGCGGACTCTGGAAACACCATATATTTT. Full variable domain (outside the CDR3, taken from reference TRBV5-1 and TRBJ1-3): KAGVTQTPRYLIKTRGQQVTLSCSPISGHRSVSWYQQTPGQGLQFLFEYFSETQRNKGNFPGRFSGRQFSNSRSEMNVSTLELGDSALYLCASSFQGADSGNTIYFGEGSWLTVV.